These 3 T cell receptor beta chains were sequenced from one sample in a study of blood T cell repertoires in COVID-19. TCRdb keeps only in-frame clones here, not all; method: immunoSEQ multiplex PCR. The table lists 230,000 or so clones, approximately 82% of them singletons. Sequenced: peripheral blood. The receptors shown here come from a middle-aged woman who had recovered from COVID-19.

This clone showed up just a few times. The chain joins TRBV19 to TRBJ1-1; 7 bases line up with TRBD1. The germline V gene has CDR1 LNHDA and CDR2 SQIVND (reference sequence). The CDR3 contains 13 residues. V lost 6 bases and J lost 4; bases outside the gene matches: 5. The CDR3 protein is CASSDRVGTEAFF. In nucleotides, the CDR3 is TGTGCCAGTAGCGACAGGGTCGGCACTGAAGCTTTCTTT.

V gene TRBV7-2 combines with J gene TRBJ2-1; unclear D gene. The germline CDR1 and CDR2 sequences are SGHTA and FQGNSA. The V gene lost 2 bases and the J gene lost 4 bases, with 9 bases spanning the gap. This CDR3 contains 14 residues. CDR3 coding DNA: TGTGCCAGCAGCTTACTTCGACTTTACAATGAGCAGTTCTTC. Its translation is CASSLLRLYNEQFF.

This clone has ten or more counts. DNA of the CDR3: TGCGCCAGCAGCCAAGATTCGCAGGGGGTCGACACCGGGGAGCTGTTTTTT. Its protein product is CASSQDSQGVDTGELFF. The V call is TRBV4-3, the J call TRBJ2-2; TRBD1 agrees at 7 bases. Germline CDR1 reads LGHNA; CDR2 reads YSLEER. Germline trimming cut 0 bases from V and 3 bases from J; bases unmatched to any gene: 7. The CDR3 spans 17 residues.